These 21 T cell receptor beta chains originate from one sample sequenced in a study of blood T cells in healthy people across ages (dated by TCRdb to 2013 to 2016). Libraries were constructed by 5' RACE. The reads were generated on an Illumina HiSeq 2500. A second PCR of about 7 to 12 cycles was run with a J-beta primer mix and a sample-barcoded 5' primer. TCRdb trimmed the raw reads at Q25, called clones with MiXCR and kept productive beta chains. Here each entry gathers all rows of one CDR3 protein and keeps the most common genes and DNA. In all, the sample holds 550,000 to 700,000 distinct CDR3 sequences, and 25% to 30% of those were seen once. The ten biggest clones cover roughly 18% of the sample. The sample consisted of blood. The source is a woman aged 70 to 79 in good health.

This clonotype turned up a few times. V is TRBV14 and J is TRBJ2-5; D perhaps matches TRBD1 (6 bases). V lost 8 bases and J 5 bases, leaving 21 bases between the germline ends. CDR1 and CDR2 from the germline V gene are SGHDN and FVKESK. The CDR3 contains 15 residues. The CDR3 DNA sequence: TGTGCCAGCGCCCAAACAGGGTTCGGTGTGGAGACCCAGTACTTC. It translates to CASAQTGFGVETQYF. Drawing the rest from reference TRBV14 and TRBJ2-5, the complete variable domain is EAGVTQFPSHSVIEKGQTVTLRCDPISGHDNLYWYRRVMGKEIKFLLHFVKESKQDESGMPNNRFLAERTGGTYSTLKVQPAELEDSGVYFCASAQTGFGVETQYFGPGTRLLVL.

With regard to this clonotype: Being one base from a much bigger clone, this may be a read error. This sequence joins TRBV6-2 or TRBV6-3 and TRBJ2-1, with D perhaps matching TRBD2 (7 bases). This CDR3 contains 14 residues. CDR1 and CDR2 (germline): MNHEY, SVGEGT. V lost 5 bases and J 12 bases, leaving 20 bases between the germline ends. The CDR3 DNA sequence: TGTGCCAGCAGTCCCGAGGGGGGGGCTTCTGGGCAGTTCTTC. It encodes CASSPEGGASGQFF.

The chain combines TRBV7-2 with TRBJ2-5; 8 bases match TRBD2. With V trimmed by 3 bases and J by 5 bases, 11 bases remained unmatched. The CDR3 covers 16 residues. Per the germline V gene, CDR1 is SGHTA and CDR2 is FQGNSA. CDR3 coding DNA: TGTGCCAGCAGCTTGGGGGTGAGCGGGGGCTGGGAGACCCAGTACTTC. It specifies CASSLGVSGGWETQYF.

The table lists this clonotype with a few counts. The chain uses TRBV4-3 and TRBJ2-7; perhaps TRBD1 as D (6 bases). With 5 bases removed from V and 4 bases from J, the gap between germline ends came to 12 bases. The CDR3 consists of 13 residues. CDR1 and CDR2 (germline): LGHNA, YSLEER. The CDR3 region is CASSRDMLYEQYF. The CDR3 DNA reads as TGCGCCAGCAGCAGGGACATGTTATACGAGCAGTACTTC.

This clonotype was seen many times. The chain is built from TRBV29-1 and TRBJ2-7; either TRBD1 or TRBD2 may supply D (5 bases each). Trimming took off 1 base at V and 2 bases at J, with 9 bases between the two ends. The CDR3 totals 13 residues. Germline CDR1 is SQVTM and CDR2 is ANQGSEA. CDR3 region: CSVEAGDPYEQYF. In DNA form, the CDR3 reads TGCAGCGTTGAAGCTGGGGACCCCTACGAGCAGTACTTC.

V and J are TRBV29-1 and TRBJ1-2; the match to TRBD1 covers 8 bases. The germline gives CDR1 SQVTM, CDR2 ANQGSEA. V lost 7 bases to trimming and J lost 4 bases; unmatched junction nucleotides: 11. This CDR3 has 14 amino acids. The CDR3 is CSARTGPGGYGYTF. The DNA of the CDR3 is TGCAGCGCTCGGACAGGGCCAGGTGGCTATGGCTACACCTTC.

This clonotype has a handful of counts. The chain links TRBV6-5 to TRBJ2-1; a weak D match, TRBD1 (5 bases). Germline CDR1 and CDR2: MNHEY and SVGAGI. Trimming took off 2 bases at V and 8 bases at J, with 22 bases between the two ends. This CDR3 comprises 17 residues. The CDR3 DNA is TGTGCCAGCAGTTACCCTAGGACAAGTCCGTACTTCGATGAGCAGTTCTTC. Its protein product is CASSYPRTSPYFDEQFF.

On this clonotype: One end of the junction fails to match germline, which may point to a read error. The chain employs TRBV3-1 and TRBJ2-5; D unclear. The CDR3 sequence is 14 residues long. The germline V gene has CDR1 LGHDT and CDR2 YNNKEL (reference sequence). In DNA, the CDR3 is TGTACCAGCAGCAGATTTACGGGCCAAGAGACCCAGTACTTC. This translates into CTSSRFTGQETQYF.

Worth noting for this clonotype: An end of the junction differs from the germline gene, which may be a read error. The chain is built from TRBV5-5 and TRBJ2-1; D perhaps matches TRBD1 (6 bases). The CDR3 is 15 amino acids. Germline values: CDR1 SGHKS, CDR2 YYEKEE (reference sequence). As DNA, the CDR3 is TGTGCCGGCAGCTTCTTATCAGGGGACTACAATGAGCAGTTCTTC. Protein sequence: CAGSFLSGDYNEQFF.

Only a few counts were recorded for this clonotype. The junction differs from germline at one of its ends, possibly a read error. The chain has TRBV18 and TRBJ2-5; 10 bases agree with TRBD2. The CDR3 runs to 16 residues. CDR1 and CDR2 (germline): KGHSH, LQKENI. CDR3 sequence reads: CASSPRLAGGQETQCF. The CDR3 nucleotides read TGTGCCAGCTCACCCCGGTTAGCGGGGGGTCAAGAGACCCAGTGCTTC.

This clonotype turned up a few times. V is TRBV4-1 and J is TRBJ1-5; TRBD1 matches 9 bases. Germline trimming cut 3 bases from V and 7 bases from J; bases unmatched to any gene: 7. Germline V gene data show CDR1 as MGHRA and CDR2 as YSYEKL. The CDR3 is 15 residues long. Here the CDR3 reads CASSQDFTGGQPQHF. CDR3 bases: TGCGCCAGCAGCCAGGATTTCACAGGGGGCCAGCCCCAGCATTTT.

This clonotype turned up a few times. The chain carries TRBV2 and TRBJ2-4, with D possibly being TRBD1 (5 bases). Germline-derived CDR1 and CDR2 are SNHLY and FYNNEI. This CDR3 contains 15 residues. Trimming shortened V by 1 base and J by 3 bases, and 10 bases separated the two germline ends. This chain's CDR3 is CASSEGGIGKNIQYF. The CDR3 coding sequence is TGTGCCAGCAGTGAAGGGGGCATAGGCAAAAACATTCAGTACTTC.

This clonotype appeared a few times. V is TRBV7-2 and J is TRBJ2-2, with D perhaps TRBD2 (5 bases). Germline CDR1 SGHTA, CDR2 FQGNSA. V was clipped by 1 base and J by 0 bases, with 9 bases between them. This CDR3 comprises 16 residues. DNA for the CDR3: TGTGCCAGCAGCTTAGGAGGGCCGACGAACACCGGGGAGCTGTTTTTT. It is translated as CASSLGGPTNTGELFF.

This clonotype was counted only a few times. The chain employs TRBV6-6 and TRBJ2-7; the match to TRBD1 covers 7 bases. V dropped 6 bases and J dropped 1; count of bases not matched to a gene: 6. The length of the CDR3 is 14 residues. Germline V CDR1 and CDR2: MNHNY, SVGAGI (reference sequence). The CDR3 DNA reads TGTGCCAGCAGCGCACCGGGACAGTCCTACGAGCAGTACTTC. It encodes CASSAPGQSYEQYF.

The chain combines TRBV20-1 with TRBJ2-5; the match to TRBD1 covers 7 bases. The J call may be wrong; the DNA end is better matched by TRBJ2-1. The germline V gene has CDR1 DFQATT and CDR2 SNEGSKA (reference sequence). CDR3 length equals 13 residues. The DNA for the CDR3 is TGCAGTGCTTATAGACAGGGACAGTTTGAGCAGTTCTTC. This translates into CSAYRQGQFEQFF.

A few counts support this clonotype. CDR3 sequence: CASSRRGRGDEQYF. The CDR3 DNA is TGTGCCAGCAGCCGGAGGGGCAGGGGGGACGAGCAGTACTTC. This chain uses TRBV11-2 with TRBJ2-5; tentatively, D is TRBD1 (7 bases). The DNA end is more similar to TRBJ2-7, so the J call may be wrong. The length of the CDR3 is 14 residues. Germline V lookup: CDR1 SGHAT, CDR2 FQNNGV.

The chain couples TRBV2 to TRBJ1-1, with D possibly matching TRBD1 (5 bases). Germline V gene lookup returns CDR1 SNHLY and CDR2 FYNNEI. Trimming shortened V by 9 bases and J by 8 bases, and 25 bases separated the two germline ends. This CDR3 spans 15 amino acids. The CDR3 coding sequence is TGTGCCAGTGGAAAGTTCGGACAAATGAAGAGGGAAGCTTTCTTT. It is translated as CASGKFGQMKREAFF.

The chain couples TRBV9 to TRBJ1-3, with TRBD1 identical over 8 bases. This CDR3 is built from 17 residues. V lost 3 bases and J lost 2; bases outside the gene matches: 10. Germline lookup yields CDR1 SGDLS and CDR2 YYNGEE. CDR3 nucleotide sequence: TGTGCCAGCAGCGCCTCTGGACAGGGTTCGGCTGGAAACACCATATATTTT. Its translation is CASSASGQGSAGNTIYF.

This clonotype showed up just a few times. The gene calls are TRBV24-1 and TRBJ2-5; possibly TRBD1 or TRBD2 for D (5 bases each). Germline V gives CDR1 KGHDR, CDR2 SFDVKD. V was clipped by 2 bases and J by 2 bases, with 14 bases between them. There are 16 residues in the CDR3. The CDR3 region has the DNA TGTGCCACCAGTGATTATGGTAGTGGGGGACAAGAGACCCAGTACTTC. Encoded protein: CATSDYGSGGQETQYF.

The chain joins TRBV7-2 to TRBJ2-1; possible D gene TRBD1, 6 bases. With the DNA end fitting TRBJ2-5 better, the J assignment may be wrong. Germline V gene sequence: CDR1 SGHTA, CDR2 FQGNSA. The CDR3 extends over 13 amino acids. CDR3 sequence: CASVKRGKETQYF. CDR3 nucleotide sequence: TGTGCCAGCGTGAAAAGGGGGAAGGAGACCCAGTACTTC.

This clonotype was observed a few times. The J gene is TRBJ2-3, the V gene TRBV7-9, with a weak D call TRBD2 (6 bases). The CDR3 runs 15 residues. V was cut by 3 bases and J by 2 bases, with 12 bases left in between. Germline V gene lookup returns CDR1 SEHNR and CDR2 FQNEAQ (reference sequence). CDR3 DNA: TGTGCCAGCAGCTTTTCGGGACTCCACACAGATACGCAGTATTTT. Encoded protein: CASSFSGLHTDTQYF.